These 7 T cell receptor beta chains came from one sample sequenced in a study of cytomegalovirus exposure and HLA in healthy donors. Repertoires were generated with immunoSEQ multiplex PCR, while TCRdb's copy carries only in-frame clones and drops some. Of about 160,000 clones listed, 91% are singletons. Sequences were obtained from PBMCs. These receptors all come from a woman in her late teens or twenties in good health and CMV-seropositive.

The CDR3: CASSSHSSGGYNEQFF. The CDR3 DNA sequence: TGTGCCAGCAGTTCGCACTCTAGCGGGGGATACAATGAGCAGTTCTTC. This chain links TRBV27 with TRBJ2-1; TRBD2 agrees at 10 bases. The CDR3 totals 16 residues. Trimming cost V 4 bases and J 4 bases; bases outside gene matches: 7. Germline CDR1 and CDR2: MNHEY and SMNVEV (reference sequence).

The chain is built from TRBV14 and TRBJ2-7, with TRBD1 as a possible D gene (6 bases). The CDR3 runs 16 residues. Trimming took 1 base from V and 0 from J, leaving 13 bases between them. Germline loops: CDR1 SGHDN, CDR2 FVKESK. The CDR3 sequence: CASSQVQGTGSYEQYF. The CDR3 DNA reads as TGTGCCAGCAGCCAAGTGCAGGGGACGGGCTCCTACGAGCAGTACTTC.

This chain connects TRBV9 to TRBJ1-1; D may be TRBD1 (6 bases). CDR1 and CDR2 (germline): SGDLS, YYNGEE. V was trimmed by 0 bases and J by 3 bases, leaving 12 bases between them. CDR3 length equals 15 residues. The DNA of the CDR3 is TGTGCCAGCAGCGTAGGATTTGAGGGGGACACTGAAGCTTTCTTT. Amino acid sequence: CASSVGFEGDTEAFF.

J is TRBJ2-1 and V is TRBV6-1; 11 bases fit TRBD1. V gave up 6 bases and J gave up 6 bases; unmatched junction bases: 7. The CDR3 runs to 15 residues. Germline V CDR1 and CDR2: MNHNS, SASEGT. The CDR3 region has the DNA TGTGCCAGCAGGGATGCCGGGACAGGGGGCAATGAGCAGTTCTTC. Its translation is CASRDAGTGGNEQFF.

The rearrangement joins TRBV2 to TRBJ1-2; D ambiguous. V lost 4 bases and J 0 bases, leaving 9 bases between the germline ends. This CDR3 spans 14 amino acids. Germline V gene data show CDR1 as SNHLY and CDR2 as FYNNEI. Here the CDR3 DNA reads TGTGCCAGCAGTGTAACAGCTTCTAACTATGGCTACACCTTC. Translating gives CASSVTASNYGYTF.

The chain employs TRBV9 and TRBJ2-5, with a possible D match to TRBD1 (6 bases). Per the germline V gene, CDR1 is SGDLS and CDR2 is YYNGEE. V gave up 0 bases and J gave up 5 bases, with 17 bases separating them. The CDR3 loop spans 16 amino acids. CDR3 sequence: CASSVEEAGEFETQYF. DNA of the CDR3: TGTGCCAGCAGCGTAGAGGAGGCAGGGGAGTTCGAGACCCAGTACTTC.

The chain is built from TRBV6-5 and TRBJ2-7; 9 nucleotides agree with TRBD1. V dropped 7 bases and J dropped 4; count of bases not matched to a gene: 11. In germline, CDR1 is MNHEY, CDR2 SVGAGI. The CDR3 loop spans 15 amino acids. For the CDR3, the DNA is TGTGCCAGCACCCGCATCCGGGACAGGGAGTACGAGCAGTACTTC. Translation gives CASTRIRDREYEQYF.